One and the same sample provided the 26 T cell receptor beta chains below, sequenced in a study of human T cells and chemical hapten exposure. Time point noted: pre-sensitization, week 0. Treatment: therapeutic diphenylcyclopropenone sensitization with weekly scalp DPC. TCRdb re-called the RACE reads with MiXCR, one entry per CDR3 protein. This sample has under 200,000 distinct CDR3 sequences, with more than 25% found just once. The sequences come from whole blood, collected in connection with sensitization to the hapten diphenylcyclopropenone (DPC). The receptors stem from a woman younger than 45 with alopecia areata. Some clones in this sample may be carry-over from other donors' samples.

In its sample, this clonotype was seen a few times. The V call is TRBV2, the J call TRBJ2-1; D might be TRBD1 (6 bases). There are 16 residues in the CDR3. The V gene lost 6 bases and the J gene lost 0 bases, with 15 bases spanning the gap. Per the germline V gene, CDR1 is SNHLY and CDR2 is FYNNEI. The CDR3 DNA reads as TGTGCCAGCAGCCCCGAAGGGGGAAGCTCCTACAATGAGCAGTTCTTC. Translation: CASSPEGGSSYNEQFF.

This sequence joins TRBV10-3 and TRBJ2-5, with a tentative D call TRBD1 (5 bases). The CDR3 extends over 15 amino acids. The V gene's germline CDR1 is ENHRY and CDR2 SYGVKD. The ends were cut back, 0 bases at V and 5 bases at J, with 13 bases in the middle. CDR3 DNA sequence: TGTGCCATCAGTGAGTCGACTGGGGCGGAGGAGACCCAGTACTTC. Translation: CAISESTGAEETQYF.

This clonotype showed up just a few times. The chain combines TRBV11-3 with TRBJ2-7, with TRBD1 matching 10 bases. Germline CDR1 SGHNT, CDR2 YENEEA. The CDR3 runs to 14 residues. The trim removed 10 bases at V and 2 bases at J, leaving 8 bases unmatched. The CDR3 spells CATMEGQGPYEQYF. DNA of the CDR3: TGTGCCACCATGGAGGGACAGGGGCCCTACGAGCAGTACTTC.

This chain joins TRBV28 and TRBJ2-2; the D gene is possibly TRBD2 (6 bases). CDR3 length: 13 amino acids. Germline CDR1 is MDHEN and CDR2 is SYDVKM. Trimming removed 4 bases from V and 6 bases from J, with 9 bases in between. CDR3 protein: CASSWRGAGELFF. DNA for the CDR3: TGTGCCAGCAGTTGGCGGGGAGCCGGGGAGCTGTTTTTT.

This clonotype showed up just a few times. This sequence joins TRBV10-2 and TRBJ1-1, with 8 bases aligning to TRBD1. Germline V gene data show CDR1 as WSHSY and CDR2 as SAAADI. CDR3 length: 13 amino acids. J gave up 11 bases and V 6 bases, and 11 bases lay outside the gene matches. The CDR3: CASRNRTGFYAFF. In nucleotides, the CDR3 is TGCGCCAGCAGAAATAGGACAGGGTTCTATGCTTTCTTT.

Only a few counts were recorded for this clonotype. V is TRBV20-1 and J is TRBJ2-5; D is perhaps TRBD2 (5 bases). The CDR3 contains 15 residues. The V end lost 6 bases, the J end lost 2 bases, and 19 bases lay between the germline ends. In germline, CDR1 is DFQATT, CDR2 SNEGSKA (reference sequence). CDR3 residues: CSAPRAGGMQETQYF. DNA for the CDR3: TGCAGTGCCCCGAGGGCTGGCGGAATGCAAGAGACCCAGTACTTC.

The CDR3 DNA reads TGCGCCAGCAGCTTGGAGGGCAGTACCTACGAGCAGTACTTC. Its protein product is CASSLEGSTYEQYF. This chain links TRBV5-1 with TRBJ2-7, with D unresolved. In germline, CDR1 is SGHRS, CDR2 YFSETQ. The CDR3 contains 14 residues. Trimming left V 0 bases short and J 2 bases short, with 9 bases between.

V gene TRBV7-9 combines with J gene TRBJ2-5; a possible D gene is TRBD2 (5 bases). CDR1 SEHNR and CDR2 FQNEAQ come from the germline V gene (reference sequence). Trimming stripped 3 bases from V and 2 bases from J, with 13 bases between. The CDR3 extends over 15 amino acids. The CDR3 protein is CASSFWKAGQETQYF. The CDR3 DNA reads as TGTGCCAGCAGCTTTTGGAAGGCGGGTCAAGAGACCCAGTACTTC.

This clonotype was counted only a few times. CDR3 sequence: CASSLNQGPQHF. The CDR3 DNA reads TGTGCCAGCAGCTTGAATCAGGGACCCCAGCATTTT. V gene TRBV7-9 combines with J gene TRBJ1-5; tentative D call: TRBD1 (5 bases). The CDR3 covers 12 residues. Trimming pared 3 bases from V and 10 bases from J, leaving 10 bases between. In germline, CDR1 is SEHNR, CDR2 FQNEAQ (reference sequence).

This chain connects TRBV28 to TRBJ2-7; TRBD2 matches 10 bases. V lost 2 bases to trimming and J lost 2 bases; unmatched junction nucleotides: 6. The CDR3 length is 16 residues. Germline CDR1 and CDR2: MDHEN and SYDVKM. CDR3 in DNA: TGTGCCAGCAGTTTACCCGGGACTAGCGCTACCTACGAGCAGTACTTC. This sequence encodes CASSLPGTSATYEQYF. The full variable domain, rest sourced from reference TRBV28 and TRBJ2-7, is DVKVTQSSRYLVKRTGEKVFLECVQDMDHENMFWYRQDPGLGLRLIYFSYDVKMKEKGDIPEGYSVSREKKERFSLILESASTNQTSMYLCASSLPGTSATYEQYFGPGTRLTVT.

The table lists this clonotype with a few counts. The V call is TRBV5-1, the J call TRBJ2-7; unclear D gene. The CDR3 loop spans 14 amino acids. CDR1 SGHRS and CDR2 YFSETQ come from the germline V gene. V was trimmed by 0 bases and J by 3 bases, leaving 10 bases between them. CDR3 DNA: TGCGCCAGCAGCTTGGTAGGGAACCTCTACGAGCAGTACTTC. Amino acid sequence: CASSLVGNLYEQYF.

The CDR3 DNA sequence: TGTGCCAGCAGTGGCCCCGACCGGGCAGGTACGCAGTATTTT. It encodes CASSGPDRAGTQYF. V gene TRBV2 combines with J gene TRBJ2-3; D is unclear. V lost 4 bases to trimming and J lost 8 bases, with 16 bases between them. The germline V gene has CDR1 SNHLY and CDR2 FYNNEI. The CDR3 runs 14 residues. Together with reference TRBV2 and TRBJ2-3, the CDR3 gives the full variable domain: EPEVTQTPSHQVTQMGQEVILRCVPISNHLYFYWYRQILGQKVEFLVSFYNNEISEKSEIFDDQFSVERPDGSNFTLKIRSTKLEDSAMYFCASSGPDRAGTQYFGPGTRLTVL.

This chain uses TRBV5-1 with TRBJ1-2; tentatively, D is TRBD1 (6 bases). Germline V gene lookup returns CDR1 SGHRS and CDR2 YFSETQ. CDR3 length: 14 amino acids. The V gene lost 0 bases and the J gene lost 5 bases, with 11 bases spanning the gap. The CDR3: CASSLEGTQYGYTF. CDR3 bases: TGCGCCAGCAGCTTGGAGGGGACACAGTATGGCTACACCTTC.

This chain joins TRBV6-2 or TRBV6-3 and TRBJ1-2; D is perhaps TRBD1 (5 bases). V gave up 0 bases and J gave up 8 bases, with 16 bases separating them. CDR1 MNHEY and CDR2 SVGEGT come from the germline V gene. The CDR3 is 15 amino acids. This chain's CDR3 is CASSYSRGIGRGYTF. The CDR3 DNA reads TGTGCCAGCAGTTACTCGAGGGGCATCGGACGAGGCTACACCTTC.

This clonotype was seen a handful of times. The chain has TRBV28 and TRBJ2-2; 7 bases are a match to TRBD1. Germline V gene sequence: CDR1 MDHEN, CDR2 SYDVKM. V dropped 4 bases and J dropped 5; count of bases not matched to a gene: 7. The CDR3 loop spans 15 amino acids. CDR3 residues: CASSSPDRRTGELFF. CDR3 DNA: TGTGCCAGCAGTTCTCCGGACAGGCGGACCGGGGAGCTGTTTTTT.

The chain joins TRBV5-1 to TRBJ2-5; tentatively, D is TRBD1 or TRBD2 (6 bases each). V shed 4 bases and J shed 4 bases, with 17 bases lying between them. The CDR3 spans 15 residues. CDR1 and CDR2 from the germline V gene are SGHRS and YFSETQ. The CDR3 reads CASSPGGGKGETQYF. The CDR3 DNA is TGCGCCAGCAGCCCCGGAGGGGGTAAAGGAGAGACCCAGTACTTC.

This chain connects TRBV12-3 or TRBV12-4 to TRBJ1-1; D perhaps matches TRBD1 (6 bases). Trimming left V 5 bases short and J 8 bases short, with 12 bases between. The CDR3 extends over 12 amino acids. The CDR3 here is CASSPQGLEAFF. The CDR3 nucleotides read TGTGCCAGCAGTCCACAGGGCCTGGAAGCTTTCTTT.

The table lists this clonotype with a count of one. This chain connects TRBV20-1 to TRBJ1-1, with D perhaps TRBD1 (6 bases). CDR3 length: 12 amino acids. The germline V gene has CDR1 DFQATT and CDR2 SNEGSKA (reference sequence). CDR3 coding DNA: TGCAGCTCAGGGGACGGGAACACTGAAGCTTTCTTT. It encodes CSSGDGNTEAFF.

This clonotype was recorded a few times. The J gene is TRBJ1-5, the V gene TRBV21-1. TRBV21-1 is an annotated pseudogene. CDR3 length: 14 amino acids. As DNA, the CDR3 is TGTGCCAGCAGCAAAGGTGGTTGGAATCAGCCCCAGCATTTT. Translating gives CASSKGGWNQPQHF.

In its sample, this clonotype was seen a few times. The chain combines TRBV29-1 with TRBJ2-5; possibly TRBD1 or TRBD2 for D (5 bases each). Germline V CDR1 and CDR2: SQVTM, ANQGSEA. V lost 7 bases and J lost 5, with 17 bases in between. This CDR3 has 13 residues. CDR3 coding DNA: TGCAGCGCTGACACCGGGGCGCGGGAGACCCAGTACTTC. Translating it yields CSADTGARETQYF. Together with reference TRBV29-1 and TRBJ2-5, the CDR3 gives the full variable domain: SAVISQKPSRDICQRGTSLTIQCQVDSQVTMMFWYRQQPGQSLTLIATANQGSEATYESGFVIDKFPISRPNLTFSTLTVSNMSPEDSSIYLCSADTGARETQYFGPGTRLLVL.

At least ten counts were recorded for this clonotype. The chain's CDR3 is CSVGFRGGMFF. The CDR3 DNA sequence: TGCAGCGTTGGTTTCCGGGGGGGGATGTTCTTC. The chain carries TRBV29-1 and TRBJ2-1, with 8 bases aligning to TRBD2. From germline, CDR1 is SQVTM and CDR2 ANQGSEA. J lost 15 bases, V lost 4 bases, and 8 bases had no gene match. The CDR3 has 11 amino acids.

The V call is TRBV5-1, the J call TRBJ2-7; the D gene is possibly TRBD2 (5 bases). CDR1 and CDR2 (germline): SGHRS, YFSETQ. CDR3 length: 13 residues. V was shortened by 3 bases and J by 5 bases, with 12 bases between the two germline ends. Here the CDR3 reads CASSSLGSDEQYF. CDR3 coding DNA: TGCGCCAGCAGCTCCTTGGGGAGCGACGAGCAGTACTTC.

The CDR3 reads CASKGQVNTEAFF. The CDR3 DNA reads as TGTGCCAGCAAAGGGCAGGTGAACACTGAAGCTTTCTTT. This chain connects TRBV7-2 to TRBJ1-1; D gene uncertain. The V gene's germline CDR1 is SGHTA and CDR2 FQGNSA. Deletions cut 7 bases from V and 0 bases from J, with 9 bases between. The CDR3 contains 13 residues.

This clonotype was recorded a few times. Here the CDR3 reads CASSPPGGEYNEQFF. CDR3 in DNA: TGTGCCAGCAGCCCCCCAGGCGGGGAGTACAATGAGCAGTTCTTC. V usage is TRBV9 and J usage is TRBJ2-1; possibly TRBD2 for D (6 bases). Germline CDR1 and CDR2: SGDLS and YYNGEE. V lost 4 bases to trimming and J lost 4 bases, with 15 bases between them. This CDR3 has 15 amino acids.

The chain employs TRBV7-2 and TRBJ2-1, with 7 bases matching TRBD1. CDR1 is SGHTA, CDR2 FQGNSA, per germline. V was pared by 7 bases and J by 4 bases, with 7 bases of the junction left unmatched. The CDR3 extends over 14 amino acids. The DNA for the CDR3 is TGTGCCAGCAACACCGGGACAGTTTACAATGAGCAGTTCTTC. Its protein product is CASNTGTVYNEQFF.

This rearrangement joins TRBV28 to TRBJ2-1; no definite D call. Germline lookup yields CDR1 MDHEN and CDR2 SYDVKM. The V and J ends lost 7 bases and 10 bases respectively, with 17 bases between them. The CDR3 spans 13 residues. For the CDR3, the DNA is TGTGCCAGCAAAGTTACTTATGGTCGGGAGCAGTTCTTC. Translating it yields CASKVTYGREQFF.